These 27 T cell receptor beta chains were sequenced from one sample in a study of tumor and adjacent non-tumor tissue in lung cancer. The library came from three nested PCR rounds adapted from ARM-PCR protocols. In TCRdb, the multiplex PCR reads were re-called with MiXCR into one record per CDR3 protein. Here the sample spans some 68,000 distinct CDR3 sequences, around 76% being singletons. No cell sorting was done before RNA was extracted from the tissue. The normal lung tissue was taken more than 3 cm from the tumor edge. Sequencing input: distant non-tumor lung tissue. The receptors shown here come from a man in his 60s with non-small cell lung cancer.

With respect to this clonotype: This may arise from a read error, as a much more abundant clone is one base away. The chain has TRBV30 and TRBJ2-5; the D is unclear. The germline V gene encodes CDR1 GTSNPN and CDR2 SVGIG (reference sequence). The CDR3 covers 11 residues. CDR3: CGWKKRETQYF. CDR3 DNA sequence: TGTGGCTGGAAGAAGAGGGAGACCCAGTACTTC. Full variable domain (outside the CDR3, taken from reference TRBV30 and TRBJ2-5): SQTIHQWPATLVQPVGSPLSLECTVEGTSNPNLYWYRQAAGRGLQLLFYSVGIGQISSEVPQNLSASRPQDRQFILSSKKLLLSDSGFYLCGWKKRETQYFGPGTRLLVL.

A word on this clonotype: The junction shows a germline mismatch at one end, possibly a read error. The gene calls are TRBV29-1 and TRBJ1-2, with TRBD1 as a possible D gene (5 bases). The CDR3 contains 12 residues. In germline, CDR1 is SQVTM, CDR2 ANQGSEA. CDR3 DNA sequence: TGCAGCGTTGAGGGACGGGATTATGGCTACAACTTC. It translates to CSVEGRDYGYNF.

Details on this clonotype: Since a much larger clone is just one base distant, this may be a read error. This rearrangement joins TRBV2 to TRBJ2-7, with D maybe TRBD1 (6 bases). The length of the CDR3 is 14 residues. The V gene lost 6 bases and the J gene lost 2 bases, with 14 bases spanning the gap. CDR1 and CDR2 (germline): SNHLY, FYNNEI. This CDR3 is CASRTRTDTYEQYF. In nucleotides, the CDR3 is TGTGCCAGCAGGACCAGGACAGATACCTACGAGCAGTACTTC.

Of note for this clonotype: A read error may account for a junction end that differs from germline. The V and J genes are TRBV5-4 and TRBJ1-1; D not resolved. The CDR3 loop spans 13 amino acids. The germline V gene encodes CDR1 SGHNT and CDR2 YYREEE (reference sequence). The CDR3, as DNA: TGTGTCAGCAGCTTCGATACGAACACTGAAGCTTTCTTT. This encodes CVSSFDTNTEAFF.

There are many counts of this clonotype. The genes are TRBV6-2 or TRBV6-3 and TRBJ2-7, with 8 bases matching TRBD2. V was pared by 0 bases and J by 1 base, with 5 bases of the junction left unmatched. This CDR3 spans 16 amino acids. The germline V gene has CDR1 MNHEY and CDR2 SVGEGT. CDR3 in amino acids: CASSYSNSGKSYEQYF. CDR3 nucleotides: TGTGCCAGCAGTTACTCGAATAGCGGGAAATCCTACGAGCAGTACTTC.

With respect to this clonotype: The CDR3 carries no conserved terminal phenylalanine or tryptophan, so it likely arises from a read error. The DNA is omitted, as the CDR3 cannot be located on it reliably, and the CDR3 follows TCRdb's listing. V and J are TRBV5-6 and TRBJ2-7; the table's D gene call, TRBD1, was not cross checked with the DNA. The CDR3 numbers 13 amino acids, ends counted. In germline, CDR1 is SGHDT, CDR2 YYEEEE. The CDR3 is CANSLGQGAVKYS.

This clonotype occurred many times. This chain joins TRBV12-3 or TRBV12-4 and TRBJ2-2, with D perhaps matching TRBD2 (5 bases). The CDR3 is 12 residues long. The germline V and J ends were trimmed by 6 bases and 6 bases, with 8 bases remaining between them. This CDR3 reads CASRRGPGELFF. CDR3 coding DNA: TGTGCCAGCAGGAGAGGGCCCGGGGAGCTGTTTTTT.

This clonotype came up many times. This chain joins TRBV6-5 and TRBJ2-7; D is undetermined. This CDR3 has 15 residues. Trimming removed 5 bases at V and 5 bases at J, with 19 bases between. Germline CDR1 MNHEY, CDR2 SVGAGI. The CDR3 DNA reads TGTGCCAGCAGTCCCCAGTCCGTCGGTATCGACGAGCAGTACTTC. Translated: CASSPQSVGIDEQYF.

This clonotype showed up just once. This sequence may be a read error, since a much larger clone differs from it by one base. The chain carries TRBV20-1 and TRBJ2-5, with TRBD2 identical over 8 bases. V was pared by 6 bases and J by 7 bases, with 16 bases of the junction left unmatched. Germline V gene data show CDR1 as DFQATT and CDR2 as SNEGSKA (reference sequence). The CDR3 is 15 amino acids. The DNA for the CDR3 is TGCAGTGCCACCACTACCGGGAGGGCCTTTGGGACCCAGTACTTC. It encodes CSATTTGRAFGTQYF.

To note about this clonotype: This likely comes from a read error, as the CDR3 has no conserved phenylalanine or tryptophan at its end. The chain is built from TRBV14 and TRBJ2-1; weak D call: TRBD1 (5 bases). Germline lookup yields CDR1 SGHDN and CDR2 FVKESK. The CDR3 consists of 14 residues. V was clipped by 6 bases and J by 8 bases, with 17 bases between them. For the CDR3, the DNA is TGTGCCAGCAGACAGTGGACAAGCGCCGATGAGCAGTTCTTA. Translating gives CASRQWTSADEQFL.

A remark on this clonotype: One junction end does not reproduce the germline sequence, and a read error may be involved. The chain has TRBV29-1 and TRBJ2-7; the D is unclear. Germline CDR1 and CDR2: SQVTM and ANQGSEA. This CDR3 region has 13 residues. The CDR3 DNA follows: TGCAGCGTTGTGCGGAACAGTTCCTACGAGCAGTACTTT. It codes for CSVVRNSSYEQYF.

Remarks on this clonotype: As the CDR3 is not closed by the conserved phenylalanine or tryptophan, this likely results from a read error. The DNA is omitted, as the CDR3 cannot be located on it reliably, and the CDR3 follows TCRdb's listing. This chain joins TRBV28 and TRBJ1-5; the D call TRBD1 from the table was never checked on the DNA. Germline CDR1 reads MDHEN; CDR2 reads SYDVKM. 15 amino acids form the CDR3, both terminal residues included. CDR3 region: CASSLGGGADQPHHL.

Of note for this clonotype: Because it lacks the conserved phenylalanine or tryptophan at the end, this CDR3 is likely a read error. It is unclear where the CDR3 begins or ends on the DNA, so no DNA is shown, and the CDR3 is as TCRdb lists it. This rearrangement joins TRBV12-3 or TRBV12-4 to TRBJ2-1; TRBD2 is the table's D call and was not checked against the DNA. The CDR3 length is 15 residues, termini included. The CDR3 here is CASSFPQRDHNEKFL.

The V call is TRBV11-3, the J call TRBJ2-1; the match to TRBD2 covers 13 bases. Germline V gives CDR1 SGHNT, CDR2 YENEEA. The junction had 13 bases not matched to a gene; V was cut back by 5 bases and J by 3 bases. The CDR3 covers 19 residues. The DNA of the CDR3 is TGTGCCAGCAGCCTTAGATGGGGGACTAGCGGGGAATACTACAATGAGCAGTTCTTC. Amino acid sequence: CASSLRWGTSGEYYNEQFF.

Comment on this clonotype: Its ends do not fully match the called genes, so a read error is possible. V and J are TRBV20-1 and TRBJ1-6; 9 nucleotides match TRBD1. Germline CDR1 is DFQATT and CDR2 is SNEGSKA (reference sequence). The CDR3 runs to 18 residues. The CDR3 spells CSASTPGQGTSYNSLLLF. The CDR3 bases are TGCAGTGCTAGTACGCCGGGACAGGGAACATCCTATAATTCACTCCTCCTCTTT.

To note about this clonotype: The conserved final phenylalanine or tryptophan is absent from the CDR3, which likely points to a read error. This chain uses TRBV5-1 with TRBJ2-1, with D possibly matching TRBD1 (6 bases). Germline-derived CDR1 and CDR2 are SGHRS and YFSETQ. This CDR3 contains 13 residues. For the CDR3, the DNA is TGCGCCAGTAGCTACAGGGCCTACAATGAGCAGTTCTTA. Amino acid sequence: CASSYRAYNEQFL.

This chain connects TRBV20-1 to TRBJ2-3; possible D gene TRBD2, 6 bases. Germline V CDR1 and CDR2: DFQATT, SNEGSKA (reference sequence). The CDR3 consists of 15 residues. With 7 bases removed from V and 4 bases from J, the gap between germline ends came to 21 bases. CDR3 bases: TGCAGTGGTGTACGGTGGGACTTTCAGGCAGATACGCAGTATTTT. Protein product: CSGVRWDFQADTQYF.

This clonotype was detected ten times or more. The rearrangement joins TRBV6-6 to TRBJ2-2; either TRBD1 or TRBD2 may supply D (6 bases each). CDR3 size: 13 residues. The ends were cut back, 5 bases at V and 6 bases at J, with 10 bases in the middle. CDR1 and CDR2 from the germline V gene are MNHNY and SVGAGI (reference sequence). CDR3 residues: CASSDRGAGELFF. DNA for the CDR3: TGTGCCAGCAGTGATAGGGGGGCCGGGGAGCTGTTTTTT.

V is TRBV9 and J is TRBJ1-5; D remains ambiguous. The V end lost 4 bases, the J end lost 3 bases, and 8 bases lay between the germline ends. The CDR3 sequence is 13 residues long. Per germline, CDR1 SGDLS and CDR2 YYNGEE. The CDR3 loop is CASSNGDNQPQHF. CDR3 DNA: TGTGCCAGCAGCAACGGGGACAATCAGCCCCAGCATTTT.

This clonotype was detected ten times or more. V is TRBV5-1 and J is TRBJ2-3; the match to TRBD2 covers 9 bases. The germline gives CDR1 SGHRS, CDR2 YFSETQ. The J segment lost 2 bases and the V segment lost 4 bases, leaving 8 bases of the junction unmatched. The CDR3 has 16 amino acids. CDR3: CASSHKTSGDTDTQYF. In nucleotides, the CDR3 is TGCGCCAGCAGCCATAAGACTAGCGGAGACACAGATACGCAGTATTTT.

As to this clonotype: An end of the junction does not agree with germline; a read error may underlie this. The genes are TRBV7-9 and TRBJ2-1; D might be TRBD2 (5 bases). Germline values: CDR1 SEHNR, CDR2 FQNEAQ (reference sequence). The CDR3 sequence is 17 residues long. CDR3 sequence: CASSPTKEDPVSNEQFF. The CDR3 DNA is TGTGCTAGCAGCCCGACTAAGGAGGACCCAGTATCCAATGAGCAGTTCTTC.

Turning to this clonotype: One end of the junction varies from germline; a read error may be responsible. The chain recombines TRBV13 with TRBJ2-6; 8 bases are shared with TRBD1. Germline values: CDR1 PRHDT, CDR2 FYEKMQ (reference sequence). CDR3 length: 18 residues. For the CDR3, the DNA is TGTGCCAGCAGCATACGACAGGGGTCGGGCTCTTGGGCAAACGTCCTGACTTTC. Translating it yields CASSIRQGSGSWANVLTF.

About this clonotype: A junction end diverges from the germline sequence, so it may reflect a read error. The chain couples TRBV28 to TRBJ2-2, with a possible D match to TRBD2 (5 bases). This CDR3 has 15 amino acids. The V gene's germline CDR1 is MDHEN and CDR2 SYDVKM. CDR3 sequence (DNA): TGTGCCAGCAGTTTCAGTCCGCAGAACATCGGGGAGATGTTTTTT. It translates to CASSFSPQNIGEMFF.

With regard to this clonotype: Given a much more abundant clone one base away, this may be a read error. The conserved phenylalanine or tryptophan is not found at the CDR3 terminus, so this likely reflects a read error. CDR3 amino acids: CASSFSSGEQYL. CDR3 in DNA: TGCGCCAGCAGCTTTTCAAGCGGCGAGCAGTACTTG. The chain carries TRBV5-1 and TRBJ2-7; a weak D match, TRBD2 (5 bases). The germline V gene encodes CDR1 SGHRS and CDR2 YFSETQ. V lost 2 bases to trimming and J lost 6 bases, with 9 bases between them. The CDR3 loop spans 12 amino acids.

The chain uses TRBV11-2 and TRBJ1-5; D is possibly TRBD1 (5 bases). The CDR3 contains 14 residues. Germline values: CDR1 SGHAT, CDR2 FQNNGV. The V and J ends lost 0 bases and 4 bases respectively, with 7 bases between them. The CDR3 region is CASSLEGENQPQHF. DNA of the CDR3: TGTGCCAGCAGCTTAGAGGGGGAAAATCAGCCCCAGCATTTT.

This clonotype was seen a single time. Mismatch with germline at one junction end may stem from a read error. The chain has TRBV12-3 or TRBV12-4 and TRBJ2-1, with TRBD2 matching 16 bases. The CDR3 sequence is 17 residues long. Here the CDR3 DNA reads TGTGACAGCATGTCAACCGGGACTAGCGGGAGGGCATATGAGCAGTTCTTC. It is translated as CDSMSTGTSGRAYEQFF.

As for this clonotype: A read error may be the cause here, since a much bigger clone is one base away. The chain couples TRBV30 to TRBJ2-1; 10 bases match TRBD2. The CDR3 runs to 15 residues. CDR1 is GTSNPN, CDR2 SVGIG, per germline (reference sequence). The DNA for the CDR3 is TGTGCCTGGTCCCCCGGACTAGCGGACTACAATGGGCAGTTCTTC. Protein product: CAWSPGLADYNGQFF.